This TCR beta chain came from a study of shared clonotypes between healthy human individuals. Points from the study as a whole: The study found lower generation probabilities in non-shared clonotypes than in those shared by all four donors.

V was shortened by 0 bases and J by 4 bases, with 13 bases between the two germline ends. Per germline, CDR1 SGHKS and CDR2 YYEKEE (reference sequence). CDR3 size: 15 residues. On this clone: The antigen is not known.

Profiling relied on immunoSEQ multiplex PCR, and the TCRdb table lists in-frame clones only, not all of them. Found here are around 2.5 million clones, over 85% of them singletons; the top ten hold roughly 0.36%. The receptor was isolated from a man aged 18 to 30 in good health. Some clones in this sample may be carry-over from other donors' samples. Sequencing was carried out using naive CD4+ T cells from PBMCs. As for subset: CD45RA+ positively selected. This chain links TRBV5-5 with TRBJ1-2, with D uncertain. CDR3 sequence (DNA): TGTGCCAGCAGCTTGGGCCAGCAATCTTTCTATGGCTACACCTTC. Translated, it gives CASSLGQQSFYGYTF. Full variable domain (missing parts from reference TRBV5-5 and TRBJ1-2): DAGVTQSPTHLIKTRGQQVTLRCSPISGHKSVSWYQQVLGQGPQFIFQYYEKEERGRGNFPDRFSARQFPNYSSELNVNALLLGDSALYLCASSLGQQSFYGYTFGSGTRLTVV.